A single sample is the source of the 12 T cell receptor beta chains below, sequenced in a study of T-cell reconstitution after alpha-beta-depleted transplantation in children. Molecular barcoding with unique molecular identifiers was used for the TCRbeta library. TCRdb analysed the PCR reads with MiXCR anew, one entry per CDR3 protein. The repertoire has 250,000 to 400,000 distinct CDR3 sequences, 23% of them found once; the top ten carry approximately 9.9%. The source was PBMCs, mostly from graft donor cells, collected 180 days after TCRalphabeta/CD19-depleted stem cell transplant. Receptor source: a male patient younger than 18 who had a stem cell transplant for acute lymphoblastic leukemia, so the T cells may come from the graft donor.

This sequence joins TRBV12-3 or TRBV12-4 and TRBJ2-7; weak D call: TRBD1 (5 bases). Trimming took 3 bases from V and 7 from J, leaving 16 bases between them. The CDR3 runs 14 residues. The CDR3, as DNA: TGTGCCAGCAGTTTCCAGGGTAGCCCCCGGGAGCAGTACTTC. Its protein product is CASSFQGSPREQYF.

In the case of this clonotype: At one boundary the junction diverges from the germline segment, which might be a read error. V and J are TRBV9 and TRBJ2-1; the D is unclear. The CDR3 is 14 amino acids. Germline V lookup: CDR1 SGDLS, CDR2 YYNGEE. This CDR3 is CASSGRFSYNEQLF. The DNA of the CDR3 is TGTGCCAGCAGCGGGCGGTTTTCCTACAATGAGCAGCTCTTC.

V and J are TRBV11-2 and TRBJ2-7; D not resolved. The germline V and J ends were trimmed by 5 bases and 7 bases, with 12 bases remaining between them. There are 12 residues in the CDR3. CDR1 SGHAT and CDR2 FQNNGV come from the germline V gene. This chain's CDR3 is CASSPRSWEQYF. In nucleotides, the CDR3 is TGTGCCAGCAGCCCCCGCTCTTGGGAGCAGTACTTC.

This rearrangement joins TRBV6-5 to TRBJ2-1; TRBD2 matches at 10 bases. Losses at the gene ends were 0 bases for V and 9 bases for J; bases not matched to a gene: 8. This CDR3 region has 16 residues. Germline-derived CDR1 and CDR2 are MNHEY and SVGAGI. The CDR3 reads CASSYSPLAGAVEQFF. CDR3 DNA sequence: TGTGCCAGCAGTTACTCCCCCCTAGCGGGAGCGGTTGAGCAGTTCTTC.

This clonotype came up a few times. This chain joins TRBV9 and TRBJ2-3; no clear D gene. Trimming took off 0 bases at V and 4 bases at J, with 6 bases between the two ends. The CDR3 totals 13 residues. The germline CDR1 and CDR2 sequences are SGDLS and YYNGEE. The DNA of the CDR3 is TGTGCCAGCAGCGTAGATATGGCAGATACGCAGTATTTT. It codes for CASSVDMADTQYF.

This clonotype has at least ten counts. The chain joins TRBV24-1 to TRBJ2-3, with TRBD2 identical over 13 bases. This CDR3 has 20 amino acids. Looked up from germline, CDR1 is KGHDR and CDR2 is SFDVKD. With V trimmed by 4 bases and J by 2 bases, 14 bases remained unmatched. CDR3 sequence: CATSDSRLAGGSPITDTQYF. The CDR3 DNA reads as TGTGCCACCAGTGACTCGCGACTAGCGGGAGGATCACCAATCACAGATACGCAGTATTTT.

V is TRBV9 and J is TRBJ2-2; TRBD2 is a possible D gene (6 bases). The CDR3 is made up of 18 amino acids. Germline CDR1 SGDLS, CDR2 YYNGEE. V was shortened by 0 bases and J by 4 bases, with 19 bases between the two germline ends. CDR3 sequence: CASSVGRLGLAITGELFF. CDR3 nucleotides: TGTGCCAGCAGCGTAGGTCGGTTAGGGCTAGCGATCACCGGGGAGCTGTTTTTT.

The chain couples TRBV5-1 to TRBJ2-7; the match to TRBD2 covers 12 bases. Germline CDR1 SGHRS, CDR2 YFSETQ. Trimming at V came to 6 bases and at J to 2 bases, leaving 3 bases not matched to a gene. This CDR3 has 14 amino acids. This chain's CDR3 is CASIRLAGAYEQYF. The CDR3 DNA reads TGCGCCAGCATCCGACTAGCGGGGGCCTACGAGCAGTACTTC.

The CDR3 loop is CSAPQGSTEAFF. The CDR3 nucleotides read TGCAGTGCCCCACAGGGTAGCACTGAAGCTTTCTTT. The V call is TRBV20-1, the J call TRBJ1-1; a possible D gene is TRBD1 (6 bases). V lost 6 bases and J lost 4, with 12 bases in between. Germline V gene lookup returns CDR1 DFQATT and CDR2 SNEGSKA (reference sequence). The CDR3 has 12 amino acids.

This clonotype was picked up a small number of times. CDR3 bases: TGCGCCAGCAGCTATGTCGGTAGCGGGAGCTCCTACAATGAGCAGTTCTTC. Translated: CASSYVGSGSSYNEQFF. The gene calls are TRBV5-1 and TRBJ2-1, with 9 bases fitting TRBD2. The CDR3 covers 17 residues. Trimming at V came to 3 bases and at J to 0 bases, leaving 7 bases not matched to a gene. Germline V CDR1 and CDR2: SGHRS, YFSETQ.

This clonotype has a handful of counts. The chain combines TRBV5-1 with TRBJ1-1, with TRBD1 identical over 8 bases. The CDR3 totals 14 residues. The germline gives CDR1 SGHRS, CDR2 YFSETQ. V was pared by 10 bases and J by 0 bases, with 8 bases of the junction left unmatched. In DNA form, the CDR3 reads TGCGCCTCGGGACAGGTCGGAATGAACACTGAAGCTTTCTTT. Its protein is CASGQVGMNTEAFF.

This sequence joins TRBV5-5 and TRBJ2-3; D might be TRBD1 or TRBD2, each matching 5 bases. CDR1 and CDR2 (germline): SGHKS, YYEKEE (reference sequence). The CDR3 is 14 residues long. V dropped 2 bases and J dropped 2 bases, with 9 bases sitting between them. The CDR3 is CASSFGTYTDTQYF. Written as DNA, the CDR3 is TGTGCCAGCAGCTTCGGGACCTACACAGATACGCAGTATTTT.